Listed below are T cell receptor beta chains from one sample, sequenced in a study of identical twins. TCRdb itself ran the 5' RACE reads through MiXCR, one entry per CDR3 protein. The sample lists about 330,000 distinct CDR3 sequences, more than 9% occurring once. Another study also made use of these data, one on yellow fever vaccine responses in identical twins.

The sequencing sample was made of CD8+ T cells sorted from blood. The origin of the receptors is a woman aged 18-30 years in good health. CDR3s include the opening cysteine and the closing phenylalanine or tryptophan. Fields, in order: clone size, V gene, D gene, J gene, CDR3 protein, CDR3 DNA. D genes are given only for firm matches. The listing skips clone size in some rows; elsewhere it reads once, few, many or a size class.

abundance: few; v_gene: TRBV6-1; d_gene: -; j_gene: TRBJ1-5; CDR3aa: CASSPEGGQGNQPQHF; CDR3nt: TGTGCCAGCAGCCCCGAGGGAGGGCAGGGAAATCAGCCCCAGCATTTT
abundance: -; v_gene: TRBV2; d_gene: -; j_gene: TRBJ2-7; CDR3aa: CASSSNNGPGPYEQYF; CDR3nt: TGTGCCAGCAGTAGTAACAACGGGCCCGGGCCCTACGAGCAGTACTTC
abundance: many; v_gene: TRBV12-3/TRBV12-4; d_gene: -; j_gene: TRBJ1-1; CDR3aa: CASSFWGTEAFF; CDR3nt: TGTGCCAGCAGTTTCTGGGGGACTGAAGCTTTCTTT
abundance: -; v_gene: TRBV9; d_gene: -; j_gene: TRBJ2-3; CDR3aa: CASSVVAQPTDTQYF; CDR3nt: TGTGCCAGCAGCGTAGTTGCACAGCCAACAGATACGCAGTATTTT
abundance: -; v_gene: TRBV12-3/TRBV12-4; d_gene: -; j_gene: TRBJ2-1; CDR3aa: CASRVSDNEQFF; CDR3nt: TGTGCCAGCAGGGTGAGTGACAATGAGCAGTTCTTC
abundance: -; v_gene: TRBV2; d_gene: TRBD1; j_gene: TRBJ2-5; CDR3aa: CASSALLGQGVETQYF; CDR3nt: TGTGCCAGCAGTGCCCTTTTGGGACAGGGGGTCGAGACCCAGTACTTC
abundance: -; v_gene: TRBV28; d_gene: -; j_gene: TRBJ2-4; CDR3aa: CASSPNRIQYF; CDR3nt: TGTGCCAGCAGTCCCAATCGCATTCAGTACTTC
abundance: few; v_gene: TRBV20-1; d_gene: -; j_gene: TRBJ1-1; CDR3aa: CSAIRLEAFF; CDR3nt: TGCAGTGCCATCAGGTTAGAAGCTTTCTTT
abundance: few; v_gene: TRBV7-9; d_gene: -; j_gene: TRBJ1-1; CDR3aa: CASSYPLGTEAFF; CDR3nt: TGTGCCAGCAGCTACCCACTTGGTACTGAAGCTTTCTTT
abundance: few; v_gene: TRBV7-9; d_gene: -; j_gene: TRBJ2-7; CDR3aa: CASGWGSTYEQYF; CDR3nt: TGTGCCAGCGGTTGGGGGTCCACCTACGAGCAGTACTTC
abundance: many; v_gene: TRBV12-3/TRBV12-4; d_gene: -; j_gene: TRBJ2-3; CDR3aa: CASSLATDTQYF; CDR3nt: TGTGCCAGCAGCTTAGCCACAGATACGCAGTATTTT
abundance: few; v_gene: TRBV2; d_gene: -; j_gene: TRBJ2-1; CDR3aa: CAITGVFNNEQFF; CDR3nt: TGTGCCATAACGGGAGTATTCAACAATGAGCAGTTCTTC
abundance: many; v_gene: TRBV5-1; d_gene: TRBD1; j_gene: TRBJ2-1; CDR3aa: CASSFGTGGSNEQFF; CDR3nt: TGCGCCAGCAGCTTTGGTACAGGGGGTAGCAATGAGCAGTTCTTC
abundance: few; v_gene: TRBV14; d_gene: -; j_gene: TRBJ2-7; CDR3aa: CASSHLTDYEQYF; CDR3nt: TGTGCCAGCAGCCATTTGACAGACTACGAGCAGTACTTC
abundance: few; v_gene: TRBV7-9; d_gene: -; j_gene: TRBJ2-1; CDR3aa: CASSLGATYNEQFF; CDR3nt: TGTGCCAGCAGCTTAGGGGCGACCTACAATGAGCAGTTCTTC
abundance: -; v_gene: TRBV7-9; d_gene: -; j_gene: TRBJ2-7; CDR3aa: CASNDPELREQYF; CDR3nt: TGTGCCAGCAACGATCCGGAGTTGCGCGAGCAGTACTTC
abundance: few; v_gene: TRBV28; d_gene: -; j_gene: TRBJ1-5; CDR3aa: CASKVGSASNQPQHF; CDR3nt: TGTGCCAGCAAAGTCGGTTCGGCTAGCAATCAGCCCCAGCATTTT
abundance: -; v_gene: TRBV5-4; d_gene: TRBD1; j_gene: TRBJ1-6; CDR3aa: CASSDRDRRSPLHF; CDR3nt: TGTGCCAGCAGCGACCGGGACAGGAGATCACCCCTCCACTTT
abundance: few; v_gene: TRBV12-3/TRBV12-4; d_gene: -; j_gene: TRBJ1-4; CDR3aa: CASRGGKLFF; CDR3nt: TGTGCCAGCAGGGGCGGAAAACTGTTTTTT
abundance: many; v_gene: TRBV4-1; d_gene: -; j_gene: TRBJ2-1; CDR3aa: CASSQDPGSSSYNEQFF; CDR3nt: TGCGCCAGCAGCCAAGATCCGGGCTCAAGCTCCTACAATGAGCAGTTCTTC
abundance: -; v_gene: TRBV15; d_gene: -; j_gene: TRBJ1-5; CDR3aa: CATSRDRGIRQPQHF; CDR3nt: TGTGCCACCAGCAGAGATCGCGGGATAAGGCAGCCCCAGCATTTT
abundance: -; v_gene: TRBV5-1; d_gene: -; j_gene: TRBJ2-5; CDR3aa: CASSNKLGGAVQETQYF; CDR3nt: TGCGCCAGCAGTAACAAACTTGGGGGGGCGGTCCAAGAGACCCAGTACTTC
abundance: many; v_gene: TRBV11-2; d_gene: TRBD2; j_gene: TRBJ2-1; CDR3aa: CASSLATSGSNNEQFF; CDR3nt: TGTGCCAGCAGCTTAGCAACTAGCGGGAGCAACAATGAGCAGTTCTTC
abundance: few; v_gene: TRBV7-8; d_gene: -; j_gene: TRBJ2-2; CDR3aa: CASSLVSRTSNTGELFF; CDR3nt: TGTGCCAGCAGCTTAGTTTCCCGTACCTCGAACACCGGGGAGCTGTTTTTT
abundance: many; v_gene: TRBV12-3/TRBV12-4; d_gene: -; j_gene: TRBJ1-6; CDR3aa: CASSLRGVSYNSPLHF; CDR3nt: TGTGCCAGCAGTTTGCGGGGGGTATCCTATAATTCACCCCTCCACTTT
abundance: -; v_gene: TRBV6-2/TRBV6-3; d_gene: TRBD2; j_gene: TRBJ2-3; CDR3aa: CASNKSRDYIDTQYF; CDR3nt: TGTGCCAGCAACAAGTCCCGGGACTACATAGATACGCAGTATTTT
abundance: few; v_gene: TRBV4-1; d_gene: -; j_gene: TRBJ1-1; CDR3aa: CASSQGLRTEAFF; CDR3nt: TGCGCCAGCAGCCAAGGGTTGCGGACTGAAGCTTTCTTT
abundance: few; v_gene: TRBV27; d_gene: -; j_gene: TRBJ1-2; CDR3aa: CASSLLPGQPRYGYTF; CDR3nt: TGTGCCAGCAGTTTATTACCCGGACAGCCCCGATATGGCTACACCTTC